This TCR beta chain was identified during a study of radiotherapy plus CTLA-4 blockade in lung cancer. At the level of the study: Overall, 15% to 20% of patients showed an objective response, while approximately 30% attained disease control.

Overall study findings and caveats: Early shifts in blood T cell clones, with interferon-beta, reportedly predicted response best. Once radiotherapy plus ipilimumab had been given, TCR clones derived from tumor expanded in blood.

Remarks on this clone: The antigen is undetermined.

The table came from immunoSEQ multiplex PCR; TCRdb's copy has only in-frame clones and leaves some out. The sample lists some 92,000 clones; roughly four fifths were seen once. CDR3 length: 14 residues. CDR1 is MDHEN and CDR2 is SYDVKM in the germline V gene. V was clipped by 5 bases and J by 6 bases; unmatched bases: 10. Ipilimumab CTLA-4 blockade and focal radiation were given to patients with chemo-refractory metastatic non-small-cell lung cancer. This receptor was identified in a human donor with non-small cell lung cancer who had a partial response to radiotherapy plus ipilimumab. V is TRBV28 and J is TRBJ2-7, with 7 positions matching TRBD1. Sequencing was performed on peripheral blood, taken from a patient treated with radiotherapy plus ipilimumab. CDR3 residues: CASSHGTDPAEQYF. As DNA, the CDR3 is TGTGCCAGCAGTCACGGGACAGATCCCGCCGAGCAGTACTTC.